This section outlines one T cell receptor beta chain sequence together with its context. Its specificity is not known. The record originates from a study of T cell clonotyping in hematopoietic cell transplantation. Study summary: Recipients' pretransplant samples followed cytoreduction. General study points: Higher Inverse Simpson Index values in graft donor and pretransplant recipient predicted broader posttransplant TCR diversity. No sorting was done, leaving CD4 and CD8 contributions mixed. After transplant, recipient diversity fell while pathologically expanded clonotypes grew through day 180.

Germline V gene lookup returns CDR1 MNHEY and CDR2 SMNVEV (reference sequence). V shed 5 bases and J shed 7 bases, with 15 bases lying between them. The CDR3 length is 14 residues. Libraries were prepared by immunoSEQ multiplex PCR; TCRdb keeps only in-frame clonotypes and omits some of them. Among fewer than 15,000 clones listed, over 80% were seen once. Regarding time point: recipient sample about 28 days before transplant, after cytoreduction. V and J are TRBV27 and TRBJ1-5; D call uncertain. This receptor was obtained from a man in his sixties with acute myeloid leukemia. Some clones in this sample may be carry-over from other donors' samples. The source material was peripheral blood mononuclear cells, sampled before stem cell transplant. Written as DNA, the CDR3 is TGTGCCAGCAGTCCTAGGGTAGGTACCCAGCCCCAGCATTTT. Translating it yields CASSPRVGTQPQHF.